These T cell receptor beta chains were read from a single sample in a study of T cell responses to AZD1222 COVID-19 vaccine. Only in-frame clones appear in the TCRdb table, and some are missing; sequencing was by immunoSEQ multiplex PCR. The data hold 95,000 to 150,000 clones, with 80% to 95% observed a single time. The source was peripheral blood, collected on day 0 of MenACWY control vaccination. The receptors come from an adult in good health. CDR3s include the opening cysteine and the closing phenylalanine or tryptophan. A clone size is listed for some rows: how often the clone was seen (once, few, many), or a class if it is expanded.

TRBJ1-2	NA	TRBV5-1	CASSLDGFGVYGYTF
TRBJ2-7	NA	TRBV2	CASRVGSGTYEQYF
TRBJ2-4	NA	TRBV5-5	CASSSPTSGKAKNIQYF
TRBJ1-4	NA	TRBV11-2	CASSLGFRTGFEKLFF
TRBJ1-6	NA	TRBV5-5	CASSLGRTNNSPLHF
TRBJ2-2	NA	TRBV7-2	CASSPQNRALDTGELFF
TRBJ1-4	NA	TRBV10-3	CAISEPGDAQKLFF
TRBJ2-3	few	TRBV7-3	CASSLEGGSTDTQYF
TRBJ1-5	once	TRBV7-2	CASSLAGRDNQPQHF
TRBJ1-4	NA	TRBV7-9	CASSLEAGELFF
TRBJ2-2	once	TRBV5-4	CASSRGHNTGELFF
TRBJ2-1	few	TRBV27	CASRLHLSGSRDNEQFF
TRBJ1-5	NA	TRBV4-1	CASSQAPARGPNQPQHF
TRBJ2-3	NA	TRBV10-3	CAISESLAAGTDTQYF
TRBJ2-6	NA	TRBV27	CASSFYQGSGANVLTF
TRBJ2-1	NA	TRBV30	CAADSGYNEQFF
TRBJ1-1	NA	TRBV3-1/TRBV3-2	CASSRRTASIVNTEAFF
TRBJ1-2	once	TRBV3-1/TRBV3-2	CASSQGGANYGYTF
TRBJ2-5	once	TRBV11-3	CASSLGGSGETQYF
TRBJ1-2	NA	TRBV10-2	CASTKGVDRANYGYTF
TRBJ1-3	once	TRBV6-1	CASSEGGGSPWNF
TRBJ2-2	NA	TRBV5-3	CARSWPGLTGELFF